A single TCR beta chain is shown here with its context. The data belong to a study of T cell changes during pregnancy in multiple sclerosis. The protocol was immunoSEQ multiplex PCR, while the TCRdb copy is restricted to in-frame clones and leaves out a portion. Of tens of thousands of clones in the sample, around 90% were seen once. The CDR3 has 17 residues. J lost 4 bases, V lost 4 bases, and 12 bases had no gene match. Germline V gene sequence: CDR1 SGHAT, CDR2 FQNNGV. The sequencing used CD4+ T cells from peripheral blood mononuclear cells, collected in the second trimester of pregnancy. This rearrangement joins TRBV11-2 to TRBJ2-1; 8 positions agree with TRBD1. This clonotype was sampled from a female donor with multiple sclerosis, enrolled in a pregnancy study. The DNA of the CDR3 is TGTGCCAGCAGCTGGAACGCATGGGACAGGCGATACAATGAGCAGTTCTTC. This gives the protein CASSWNAWDRRYNEQFF.